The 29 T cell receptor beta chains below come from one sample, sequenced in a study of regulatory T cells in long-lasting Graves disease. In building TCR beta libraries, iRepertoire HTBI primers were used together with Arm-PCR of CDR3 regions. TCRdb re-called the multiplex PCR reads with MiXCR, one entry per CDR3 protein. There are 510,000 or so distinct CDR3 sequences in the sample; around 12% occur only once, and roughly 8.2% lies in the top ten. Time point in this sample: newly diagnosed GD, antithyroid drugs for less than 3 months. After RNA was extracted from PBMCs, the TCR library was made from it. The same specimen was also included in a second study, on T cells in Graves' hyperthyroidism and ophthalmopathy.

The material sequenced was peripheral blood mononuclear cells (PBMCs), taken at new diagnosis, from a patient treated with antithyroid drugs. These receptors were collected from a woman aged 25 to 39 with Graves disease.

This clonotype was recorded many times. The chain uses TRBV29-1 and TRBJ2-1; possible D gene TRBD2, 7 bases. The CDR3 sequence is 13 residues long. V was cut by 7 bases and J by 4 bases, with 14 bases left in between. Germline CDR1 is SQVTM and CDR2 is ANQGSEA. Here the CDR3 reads CSGGASGYNEQFF. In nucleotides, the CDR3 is TGCAGCGGGGGGGCTAGCGGTTACAATGAGCAGTTCTTC.

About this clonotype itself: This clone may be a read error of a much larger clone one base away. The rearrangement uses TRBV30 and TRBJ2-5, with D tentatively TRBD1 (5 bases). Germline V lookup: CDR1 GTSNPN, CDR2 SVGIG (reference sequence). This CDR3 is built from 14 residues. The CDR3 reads CTLRNKGQKETQYF. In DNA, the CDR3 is TGTACCCTCCGGAATAAGGGGCAGAAAGAGACCCAGTACTTC.

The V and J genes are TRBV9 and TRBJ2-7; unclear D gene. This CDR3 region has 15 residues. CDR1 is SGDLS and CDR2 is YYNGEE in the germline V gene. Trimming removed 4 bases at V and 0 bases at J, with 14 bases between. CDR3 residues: CASSPYGVSSYEQYF. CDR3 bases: TGTGCCAGCAGCCCCTATGGGGTCAGCTCCTACGAGCAGTACTTC.

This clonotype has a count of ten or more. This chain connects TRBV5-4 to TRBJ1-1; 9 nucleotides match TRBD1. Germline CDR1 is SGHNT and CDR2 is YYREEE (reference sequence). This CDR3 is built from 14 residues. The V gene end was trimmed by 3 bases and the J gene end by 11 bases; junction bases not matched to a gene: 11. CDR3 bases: TGTGCCAGCAGCTCAACCGGGACAGGGCGATCGGCTTTCTTT. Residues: CASSSTGTGRSAFF.

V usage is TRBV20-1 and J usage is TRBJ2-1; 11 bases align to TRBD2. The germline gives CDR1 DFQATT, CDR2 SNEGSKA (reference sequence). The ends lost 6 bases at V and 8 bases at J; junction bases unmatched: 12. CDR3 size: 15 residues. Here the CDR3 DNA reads TGCAGTGCCTTTATAGCGGGAGGGAATAAGGATGAGCAGTTCTTC. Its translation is CSAFIAGGNKDEQFF.

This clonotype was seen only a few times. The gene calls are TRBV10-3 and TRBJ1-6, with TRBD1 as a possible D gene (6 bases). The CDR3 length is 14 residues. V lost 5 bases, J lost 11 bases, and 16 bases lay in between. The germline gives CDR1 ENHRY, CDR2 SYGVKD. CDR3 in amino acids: CAISSVWTETPLHF. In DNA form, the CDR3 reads TGTGCCATCAGTTCCGTCTGGACAGAAACACCCCTCCACTTT.

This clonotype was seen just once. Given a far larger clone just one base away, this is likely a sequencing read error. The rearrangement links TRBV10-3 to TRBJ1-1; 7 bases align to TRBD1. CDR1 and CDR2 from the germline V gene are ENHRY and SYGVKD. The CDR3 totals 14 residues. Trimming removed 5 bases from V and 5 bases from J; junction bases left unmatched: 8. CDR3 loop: CAISTRTGGTEAFF. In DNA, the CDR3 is TGTGCCATCAGTACGCGGACAGGAGGGACTGAAGCTTTCTTT.

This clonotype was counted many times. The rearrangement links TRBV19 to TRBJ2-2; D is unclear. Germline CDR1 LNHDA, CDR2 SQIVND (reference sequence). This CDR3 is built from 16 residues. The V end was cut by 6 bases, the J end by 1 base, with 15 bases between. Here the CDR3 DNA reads TGTGCCAGTAGCCAGGCCGTCGTCCTGAACACCGGGGAGCTGTTTTTT. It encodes CASSQAVVLNTGELFF.

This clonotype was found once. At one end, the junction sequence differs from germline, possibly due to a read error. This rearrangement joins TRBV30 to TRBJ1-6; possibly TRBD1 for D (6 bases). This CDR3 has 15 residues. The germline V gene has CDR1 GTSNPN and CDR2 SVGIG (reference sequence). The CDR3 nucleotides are TGTGTCTGGAGTGGTGCCAGGGGCAGAAATTCACCCCTCCTCTTT. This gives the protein CVWSGARGRNSPLLF.

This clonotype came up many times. The CDR3 sequence is CASSVGVFGGTGELFF. CDR3 coding DNA: TGTGCCAGCAGCGTAGGAGTATTTGGGGGGACCGGGGAGCTGTTTTTT. The V and J genes are TRBV9 and TRBJ2-2; D might be TRBD2 (6 bases). V lost 0 bases to trimming and J lost 5 bases, with 14 bases between them. This CDR3 is built from 16 residues. Germline V gene lookup returns CDR1 SGDLS and CDR2 YYNGEE.

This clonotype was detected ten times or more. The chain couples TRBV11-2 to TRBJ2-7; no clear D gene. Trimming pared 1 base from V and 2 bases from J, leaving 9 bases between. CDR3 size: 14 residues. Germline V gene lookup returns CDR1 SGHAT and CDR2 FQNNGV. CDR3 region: CASSLGLLAYEQYF. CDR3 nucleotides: TGTGCCAGCAGCTTAGGACTCTTGGCCTACGAGCAGTACTTC.

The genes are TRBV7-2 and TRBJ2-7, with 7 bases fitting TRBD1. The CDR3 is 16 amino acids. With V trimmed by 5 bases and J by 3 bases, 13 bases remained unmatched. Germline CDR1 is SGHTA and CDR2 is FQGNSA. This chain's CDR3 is CASSPYPSGQLYEQYF. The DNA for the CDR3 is TGTGCCAGCAGCCCTTATCCCTCGGGACAGCTCTACGAGCAGTACTTC.

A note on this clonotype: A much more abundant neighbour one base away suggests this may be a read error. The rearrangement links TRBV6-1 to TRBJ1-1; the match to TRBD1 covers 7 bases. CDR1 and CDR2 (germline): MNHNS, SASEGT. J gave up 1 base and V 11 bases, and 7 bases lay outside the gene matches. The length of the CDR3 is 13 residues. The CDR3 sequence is CAGYRGRNTEAFF. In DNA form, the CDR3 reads TGTGCCGGTTACAGGGGCCGGAACACTGAAGCTTTCTTT.

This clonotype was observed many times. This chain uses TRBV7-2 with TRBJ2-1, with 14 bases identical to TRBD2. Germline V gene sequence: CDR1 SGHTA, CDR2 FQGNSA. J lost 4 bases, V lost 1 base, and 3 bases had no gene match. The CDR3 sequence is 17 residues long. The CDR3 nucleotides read TGTGCCAGCAGCTTAGGGGGACTAGCGGGGGAATACAATGAGCAGTTCTTC. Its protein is CASSLGGLAGEYNEQFF.

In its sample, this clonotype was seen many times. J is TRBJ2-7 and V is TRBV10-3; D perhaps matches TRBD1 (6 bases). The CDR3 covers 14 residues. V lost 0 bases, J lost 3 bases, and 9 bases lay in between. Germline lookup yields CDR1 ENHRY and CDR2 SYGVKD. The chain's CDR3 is CAISESNRVYEQYF. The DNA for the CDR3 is TGTGCCATCAGTGAGTCGAACAGGGTCTACGAGCAGTACTTC.

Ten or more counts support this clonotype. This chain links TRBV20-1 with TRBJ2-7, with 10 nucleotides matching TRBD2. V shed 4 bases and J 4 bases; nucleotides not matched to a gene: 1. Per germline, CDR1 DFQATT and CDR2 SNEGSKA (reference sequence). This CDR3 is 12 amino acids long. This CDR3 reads CSAKTSGYEQYF. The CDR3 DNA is TGCAGTGCTAAGACTAGCGGGTACGAGCAGTACTTC.

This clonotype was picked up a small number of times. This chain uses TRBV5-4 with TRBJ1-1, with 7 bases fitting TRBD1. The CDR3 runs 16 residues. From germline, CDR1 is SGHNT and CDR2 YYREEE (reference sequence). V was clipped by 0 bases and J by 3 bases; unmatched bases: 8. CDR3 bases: TGTGCCAGCAGCTTGGGGGGTTCGCAGGGGGACACTGAAGCTTTCTTT. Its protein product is CASSLGGSQGDTEAFF. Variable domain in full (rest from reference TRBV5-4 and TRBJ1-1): ETGVTQSPTHLIKTRGQQVTLRCSSQSGHNTVSWYQQALGQGPQFIFQYYREEENGRGNFPPRFSGLQFPNYSSELNVNALELDDSALYLCASSLGGSQGDTEAFFGQGTRLTVV.

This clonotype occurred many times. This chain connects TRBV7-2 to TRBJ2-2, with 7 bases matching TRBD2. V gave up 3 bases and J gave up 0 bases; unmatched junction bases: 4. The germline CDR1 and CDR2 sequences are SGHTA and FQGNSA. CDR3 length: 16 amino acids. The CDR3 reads CASSFLAGANTGELFF. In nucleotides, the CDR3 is TGTGCCAGCAGCTTTTTAGCGGGTGCGAACACCGGGGAGCTGTTTTTT. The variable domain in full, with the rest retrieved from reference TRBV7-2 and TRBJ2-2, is GAGVSQSPSNKVTEKGKDVELRCDPISGHTALYWYRQSLGQGLEFLIYFQGNSAPDKSGLPSDRFSAERTGGSVSTLTIQRTQQEDSAVYLCASSFLAGANTGELFFGEGSRLTVL.

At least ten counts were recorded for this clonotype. CDR3 coding DNA: TGTGCCAGCACCCGCCCCTACTTGAAGGAGACCCAGTACTTC. Encoded protein: CASTRPYLKETQYF. This chain joins TRBV11-2 and TRBJ2-5; no firm D call. Trimming pared 7 bases from V and 5 bases from J, leaving 17 bases between. The CDR3 totals 14 residues. In germline, CDR1 is SGHAT, CDR2 FQNNGV.

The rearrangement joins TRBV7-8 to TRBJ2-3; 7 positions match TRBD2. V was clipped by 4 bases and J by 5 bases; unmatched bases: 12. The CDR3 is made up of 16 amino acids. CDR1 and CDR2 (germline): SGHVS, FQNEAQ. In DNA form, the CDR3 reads TGTGCCAGCAGCTCGGAACTAGCGTTCAATAAAGATACGCAGTATTTT. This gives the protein CASSSELAFNKDTQYF.

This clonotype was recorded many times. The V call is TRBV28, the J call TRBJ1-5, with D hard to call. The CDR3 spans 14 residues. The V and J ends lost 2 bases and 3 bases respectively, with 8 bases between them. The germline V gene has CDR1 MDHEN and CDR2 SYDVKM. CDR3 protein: CASSLIQNNQPQHF. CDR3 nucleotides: TGTGCCAGCAGTTTAATACAGAACAATCAGCCCCAGCATTTT.

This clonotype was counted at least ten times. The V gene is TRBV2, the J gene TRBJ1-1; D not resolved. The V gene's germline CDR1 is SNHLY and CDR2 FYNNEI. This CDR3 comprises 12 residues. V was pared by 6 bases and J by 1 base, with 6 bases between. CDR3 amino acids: CASRGRNTEAFF. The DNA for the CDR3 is TGTGCCAGCAGAGGGAGGAACACTGAAGCTTTCTTT.

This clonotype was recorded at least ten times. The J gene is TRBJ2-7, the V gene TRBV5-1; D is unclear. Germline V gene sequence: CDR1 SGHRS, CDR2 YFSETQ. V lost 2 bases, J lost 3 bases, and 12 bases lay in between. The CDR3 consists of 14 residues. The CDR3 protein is CASSFTGDVYEQYF. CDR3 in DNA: TGCGCCAGCAGCTTCACCGGAGACGTCTACGAGCAGTACTTC.

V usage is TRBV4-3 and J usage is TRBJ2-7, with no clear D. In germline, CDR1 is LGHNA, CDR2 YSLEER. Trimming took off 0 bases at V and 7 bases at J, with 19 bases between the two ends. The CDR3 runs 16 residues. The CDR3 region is CASSQDPAPTWGEQYF. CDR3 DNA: TGCGCCAGCAGCCAAGATCCGGCTCCGACATGGGGTGAGCAGTACTTC.

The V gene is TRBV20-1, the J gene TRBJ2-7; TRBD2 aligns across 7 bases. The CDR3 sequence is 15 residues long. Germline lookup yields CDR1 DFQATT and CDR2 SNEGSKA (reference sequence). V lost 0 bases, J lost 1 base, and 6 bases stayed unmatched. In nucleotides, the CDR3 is TGCAGTGCTAGAGATAGCGCTAGCGGTTCCTACGAGCAGTACTTC. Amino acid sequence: CSARDSASGSYEQYF.

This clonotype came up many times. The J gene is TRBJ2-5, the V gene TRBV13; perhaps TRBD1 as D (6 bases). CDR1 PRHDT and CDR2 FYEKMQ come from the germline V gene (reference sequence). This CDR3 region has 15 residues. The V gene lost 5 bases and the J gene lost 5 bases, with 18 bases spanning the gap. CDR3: CASSPTEGGEETQYF. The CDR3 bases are TGTGCCAGCAGCCCAACGGAAGGGGGAGAGGAGACCCAGTACTTC.

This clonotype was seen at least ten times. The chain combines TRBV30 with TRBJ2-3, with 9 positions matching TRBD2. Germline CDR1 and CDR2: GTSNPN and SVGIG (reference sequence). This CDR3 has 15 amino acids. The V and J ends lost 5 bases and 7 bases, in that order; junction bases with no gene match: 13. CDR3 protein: CAWRAFSGSLNTQYF. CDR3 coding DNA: TGTGCCTGGCGAGCGTTTAGCGGGAGTCTCAATACGCAGTATTTT.

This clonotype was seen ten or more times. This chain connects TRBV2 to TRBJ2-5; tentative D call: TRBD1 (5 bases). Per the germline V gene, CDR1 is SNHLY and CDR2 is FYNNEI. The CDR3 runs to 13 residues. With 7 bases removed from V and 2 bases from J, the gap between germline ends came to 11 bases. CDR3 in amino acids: CASKTDIQETQYF. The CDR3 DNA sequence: TGTGCCAGCAAGACAGACATACAAGAGACCCAGTACTTC.

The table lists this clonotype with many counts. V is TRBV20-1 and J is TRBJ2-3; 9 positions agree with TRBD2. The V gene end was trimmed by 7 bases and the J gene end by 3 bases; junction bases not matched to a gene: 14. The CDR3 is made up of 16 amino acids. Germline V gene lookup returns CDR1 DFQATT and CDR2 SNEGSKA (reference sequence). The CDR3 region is CSVTRPSGRSTDTQYF. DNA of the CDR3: TGCAGTGTCACAAGGCCCAGCGGGAGGTCGACAGATACGCAGTATTTT.